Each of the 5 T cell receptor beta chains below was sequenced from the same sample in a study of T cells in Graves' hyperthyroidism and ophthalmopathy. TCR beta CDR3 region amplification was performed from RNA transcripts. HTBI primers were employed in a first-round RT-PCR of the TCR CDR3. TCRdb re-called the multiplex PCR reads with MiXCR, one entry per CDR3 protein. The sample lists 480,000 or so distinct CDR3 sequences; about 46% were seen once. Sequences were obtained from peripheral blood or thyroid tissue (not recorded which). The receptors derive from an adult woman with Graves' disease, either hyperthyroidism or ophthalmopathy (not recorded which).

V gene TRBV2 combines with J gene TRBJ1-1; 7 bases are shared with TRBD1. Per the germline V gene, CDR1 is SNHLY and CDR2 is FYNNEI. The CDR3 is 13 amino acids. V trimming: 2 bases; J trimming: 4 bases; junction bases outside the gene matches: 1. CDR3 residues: CASSEYRGTEAFF. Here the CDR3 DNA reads TGTGCCAGCAGTGAATACAGGGGCACTGAAGCTTTCTTT.

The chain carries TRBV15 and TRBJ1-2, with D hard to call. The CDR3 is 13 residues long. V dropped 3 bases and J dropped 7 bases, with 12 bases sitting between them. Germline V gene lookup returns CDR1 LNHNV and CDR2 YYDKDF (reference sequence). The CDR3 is CATSSGVSSGYTF. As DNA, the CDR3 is TGTGCCACCAGCAGCGGGGTTTCTAGTGGCTACACCTTC.

CDR3 sequence (DNA): TGTGCCACCAGCAGACCGGGACAGGGTGGAAACTACGAGCAGTACTTC. Its protein product is CATSRPGQGGNYEQYF. The chain joins TRBV15 to TRBJ2-7; TRBD1 aligns across 9 bases. The CDR3 sequence is 16 residues long. Germline V gives CDR1 LNHNV, CDR2 YYDKDF (reference sequence). The V gene end was trimmed by 2 bases and the J gene end by 3 bases; junction bases not matched to a gene: 8. The full variable domain, completed using reference TRBV15 and TRBJ2-7, is DAMVIQNPRYQVTQFGKPVTLSCSQTLNHNVMYWYQQKSSQAPKLLFHYYDKDFNNEADTPDNFQSRRPNTSFCFLDIRSPGLGDTAMYLCATSRPGQGGNYEQYFGPGTRLTVT.

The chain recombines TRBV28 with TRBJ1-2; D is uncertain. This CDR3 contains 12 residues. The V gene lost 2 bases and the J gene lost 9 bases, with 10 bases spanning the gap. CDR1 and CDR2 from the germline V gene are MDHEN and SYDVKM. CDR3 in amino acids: CASSLAQSSYTF. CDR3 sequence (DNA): TGTGCCAGCAGTTTAGCGCAGTCCAGCTACACCTTC.

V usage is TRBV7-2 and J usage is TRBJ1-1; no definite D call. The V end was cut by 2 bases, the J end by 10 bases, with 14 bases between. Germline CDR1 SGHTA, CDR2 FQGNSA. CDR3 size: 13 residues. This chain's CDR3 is CASSLLGGVGAFF. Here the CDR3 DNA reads TGTGCCAGCAGCTTATTGGGTGGGGTGGGAGCTTTCTTT. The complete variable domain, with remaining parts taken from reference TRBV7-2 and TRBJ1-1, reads GAGVSQSPSNKVTEKGKDVELRCDPISGHTALYWYRQSLGQGLEFLIYFQGNSAPDKSGLPSDRFSAERTGGSVSTLTIQRTQQEDSAVYLCASSLLGGVGAFFGQGTRLTVV.